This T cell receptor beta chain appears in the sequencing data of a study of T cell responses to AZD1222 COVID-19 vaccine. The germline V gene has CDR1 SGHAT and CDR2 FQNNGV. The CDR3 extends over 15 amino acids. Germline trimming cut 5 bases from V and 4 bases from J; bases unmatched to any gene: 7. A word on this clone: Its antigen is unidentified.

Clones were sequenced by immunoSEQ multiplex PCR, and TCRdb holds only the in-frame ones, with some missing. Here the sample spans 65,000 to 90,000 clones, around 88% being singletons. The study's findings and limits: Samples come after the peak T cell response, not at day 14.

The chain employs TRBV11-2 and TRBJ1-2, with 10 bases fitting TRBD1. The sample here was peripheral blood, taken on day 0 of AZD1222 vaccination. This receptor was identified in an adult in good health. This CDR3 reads CASSDGTGVVYGYTF. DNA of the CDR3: TGTGCCAGCAGCGACGGGACAGGGGTTGTCTATGGCTACACCTTC.